This T cell receptor beta chain was recorded in a study of T cell repertoires in cytomegalovirus infection. About the study: Matching HLA type and CMV infection were both indicated by public TCR beta signatures. Study-wide results and limits: Cumulated frequencies of public TCR beta families served to identify carriers of CMV plus the relevant HLA. Clonotype analysis showed dominance of the ex vivo response by HLA-C-restricted CMV-specific TCR beta clonotypes.

At least ten counts were recorded for this clonotype. The antigen is not known. CDR3 length: 11 amino acids. Trimming shortened V by 3 bases and J by 8 bases, and 4 bases separated the two germline ends. CDR1 is MDHEN and CDR2 is SYDVKM in the germline V gene. A single record per CDR3 protein comes from TCRdb applying MiXCR to the reads. The sample lists roughly 320,000 distinct CDR3 sequences, 9.5% occurring once. This TCR was recovered from a human donor in good health (CMV status not recorded). Some clones in this sample may be carry-over from other donors' samples. The sample consisted of PBMCs. V usage is TRBV28 and J usage is TRBJ1-4; unclear D gene. The CDR3 region is CASSFHEKLFF. For the CDR3, the DNA is TGTGCCAGCAGTTTCCACGAAAAACTGTTTTTT.